What follows are 19 T cell receptor beta chains derived from one specimen sequenced in a study of T cell responses to AZD1222 COVID-19 vaccine. TCRdb's copy holds only in-frame clones and misses some; the assay was immunoSEQ multiplex PCR. This table has 130,000 to 150,000 clones, around nine tenths appearing once. Sequencing was performed on peripheral blood, taken on day 0 of AZD1222 vaccination. The source is an adult in good health.

V and J are TRBV7-2 and TRBJ2-7; TRBD2 matches at 7 bases. V lost 4 bases, J lost 7 bases, and 13 bases stayed unmatched. The V gene's germline CDR1 is SGHTA and CDR2 FQGNSA. The CDR3 contains 15 residues. The CDR3 nucleotides are TGTGCCAGCAGCTCCCCATGGAGGGAGGGCCAAGAGCAGTACTTC. This encodes CASSSPWREGQEQYF. Looking up the rest from reference TRBV7-2 and TRBJ2-7 gives the full variable domain: GAGVSQSPSNKVTEKGKDVELRCDPISGHTALYWYRQSLGQGLEFLIYFQGNSAPDKSGLPSDRFSAERTGGSVSTLTIQRTQQEDSAVYLCASSSPWREGQEQYFGPGTRLTVT.

The chain joins TRBV5-5 to TRBJ1-2; possible D gene TRBD1, 6 bases. V gave up 3 bases and J gave up 8 bases, with 20 bases separating them. This CDR3 contains 15 residues. In germline, CDR1 is SGHKS, CDR2 YYEKEE (reference sequence). The chain's CDR3 is CASSSFGTLLGGYTF. Written as DNA, the CDR3 is TGTGCCAGCAGCTCTTTCGGGACACTTCTAGGGGGCTACACCTTC.

The chain carries TRBV19 and TRBJ2-6, with 12 bases aligning to TRBD2. Losses at the gene ends were 8 bases for V and 0 bases for J; bases not matched to a gene: 8. The CDR3 covers 18 residues. Germline V gene sequence: CDR1 LNHDA, CDR2 SQIVND (reference sequence). The CDR3 region has the DNA TGTGCCAGTGGCACCGCTAGCGGGAGGGCCTCTGGGGCCAACGTCCTGACTTTC. Amino acids: CASGTASGRASGANVLTF.

The chain is built from TRBV18 and TRBJ1-3; the D is unclear. Trimming took off 2 bases at V and 0 bases at J, with 5 bases between the two ends. This CDR3 is built from 14 residues. CDR1 is KGHSH and CDR2 is LQKENI in the germline V gene. CDR3 loop: CASSPDNSGNTIYF. The CDR3 nucleotides are TGTGCCAGCTCACCAGACAACTCTGGAAACACCATATATTTT.

Concerning this clone: An end of the junction does not agree with germline; a read error may underlie this. The chain links TRBV12-5 to TRBJ1-4; no clear D gene. The CDR3 has 12 residues. The V gene's germline CDR1 is LGHNT and CDR2 FRNRAP. The CDR3 DNA sequence: TGTGCTAGTGGTTTGGTTAGGGATCCTGACGAATTT. Its translation: CASGLVRDPDEF.

There are a few counts of this clone. The V call is TRBV6-5, the J call TRBJ1-1, with 7 bases that match TRBD1. V trimming: 6 bases; J trimming: 7 bases; junction bases outside the gene matches: 14. The CDR3 consists of 15 residues. Germline V CDR1 and CDR2: MNHEY, SVGAGI. The CDR3 is CASRGARQGYYEAFF. CDR3 in DNA: TGTGCCAGCAGGGGGGCTCGACAGGGATATTATGAAGCTTTCTTT.

J is TRBJ1-1 and V is TRBV10-3; D gene uncertain. The CDR3 length is 14 residues. Germline CDR1 ENHRY, CDR2 SYGVKD. V was pared by 0 bases and J by 1 base, with 6 bases between. The CDR3 nucleotides read TGTGCCATCAGTGAGTCTTATGGGAACACTGAAGCTTTCTTT. This sequence encodes CAISESYGNTEAFF.

This chain links TRBV7-6 with TRBJ2-3, with 11 bases that match TRBD2. This CDR3 is 16 amino acids long. Per germline, CDR1 SGHVS and CDR2 FNYEAQ. After removal of 3 bases from V and 3 bases from J, the junction contained 5 bases not matched to a gene. The CDR3 spells CASSFLLAGVTDTQYF. The CDR3 nucleotides read TGTGCCAGCAGCTTCCTACTAGCGGGAGTTACAGATACGCAGTATTTT.

The chain carries TRBV19 and TRBJ1-6, with TRBD1 matching 9 bases. From germline, CDR1 is LNHDA and CDR2 SQIVND (reference sequence). Trimming took 1 base from V and 5 from J; bases not matched to a gene: 0. The CDR3 contains 15 residues. CDR3 nucleotide sequence: TGTGCCAGTAGTATAGGGGACAGGGATAATTCACCCCTCCACTTT. Its translation is CASSIGDRDNSPLHF.

The rearrangement links TRBV6-5 to TRBJ2-1, with 8 positions matching TRBD2. This CDR3 is built from 16 residues. The junction had 3 bases not matched to a gene; V was cut back by 0 bases and J by 2 bases. CDR1 is MNHEY and CDR2 is SVGAGI in the germline V gene. CDR3 nucleotides: TGTGCCAGCAGTTACTCTAGCGGGGCCACCTACAATGAGCAGTTCTTC. It codes for CASSYSSGATYNEQFF.

The chain uses TRBV5-5 and TRBJ2-3, with D possibly being TRBD2 (5 bases). Trimming removed 4 bases from V and 0 bases from J, with 9 bases in between. Germline CDR1 reads SGHKS; CDR2 reads YYEKEE (reference sequence). The CDR3 sequence is 14 residues long. The CDR3 nucleotides are TGTGCCAGCAGCCCGGGAACTAGCACAGATACGCAGTATTTT. Protein sequence: CASSPGTSTDTQYF.

The V and J genes are TRBV29-1 and TRBJ1-4; D gene ambiguous. Trimming stripped 5 bases from V and 8 bases from J, with 12 bases between. The CDR3 sequence is 12 residues long. CDR1 SQVTM and CDR2 ANQGSEA come from the germline V gene. The DNA of the CDR3 is TGCAGCGTTAAGTCAGGAGGGGAAAAACTGTTTTTT. It translates to CSVKSGGEKLFF.

This clone occurred a few times. The J gene is TRBJ1-3, the V gene TRBV2, with D unresolved. Germline V lookup: CDR1 SNHLY, CDR2 FYNNEI. Trimming pared 1 base from V and 2 bases from J, leaving 6 bases between. CDR3 length: 14 amino acids. CDR3 sequence (DNA): TGTGCCAGCAGTGAAGGGGTAACTGGAAACACCATATATTTT. This codes for CASSEGVTGNTIYF.

The rearrangement links TRBV2 to TRBJ1-1; 10 bases are shared with TRBD1. V was pared by 3 bases and J by 5 bases, with 12 bases of the junction left unmatched. The CDR3 covers 17 residues. Germline CDR1 SNHLY, CDR2 FYNNEI. This CDR3 reads CASSEGRDRGWRTEAFF. The CDR3 DNA follows: TGTGCCAGCAGTGAGGGGAGGGACAGGGGCTGGAGAACTGAAGCTTTCTTT.

This chain connects TRBV19 to TRBJ1-2, with 7 bases fitting TRBD1. The length of the CDR3 is 16 residues. In germline, CDR1 is LNHDA, CDR2 SQIVND (reference sequence). With 6 bases clipped from V and 5 bases from J, the junction kept 15 bases outside the gene matches. The CDR3, as DNA: TGTGCCAGTAGGCACGGGACAGCACTCACTCGTTATGGCTACACCTTC. It specifies CASRHGTALTRYGYTF.

The rearrangement links TRBV28 to TRBJ2-5; D ambiguous. Trimming removed 4 bases from V and 4 bases from J, with 7 bases in between. This CDR3 is built from 12 residues. The germline gives CDR1 MDHEN, CDR2 SYDVKM. The CDR3 protein is CASSYPAETQYF. The CDR3 coding sequence is TGTGCCAGCAGTTACCCAGCAGAGACCCAGTACTTC.

The V call is TRBV19, the J call TRBJ2-3; D remains ambiguous. With 6 bases removed from V and 3 bases from J, the gap between germline ends came to 10 bases. This CDR3 has 13 residues. The germline gives CDR1 LNHDA, CDR2 SQIVND (reference sequence). The CDR3 DNA sequence: TGTGCCAGTAGGCCTTCAGGAACAGATACGCAGTATTTT. It codes for CASRPSGTDTQYF.

This chain links TRBV29-1 with TRBJ2-1; D not certain. The CDR3 totals 12 residues. Germline values: CDR1 SQVTM, CDR2 ANQGSEA. The V and J ends lost 4 bases and 5 bases respectively, with 9 bases between them. CDR3 sequence (DNA): TGCAGCGTTGGCCGACCCGACAATGAGCAGTTCTTC. Its translation: CSVGRPDNEQFF.

This CDR3 is CALQSPGATEAFF. The CDR3, as DNA: TGTGCCCTCCAAAGCCCGGGCGCGACTGAAGCTTTCTTT. The V and J genes are TRBV28 and TRBJ1-1; D remains unclear. Germline V gene data show CDR1 as MDHEN and CDR2 as SYDVKM. Trimming took 11 bases from V and 5 from J, leaving 18 bases between them. There are 13 residues in the CDR3.